This T cell receptor (beta chain) was recorded in a study of T cell changes during pregnancy in multiple sclerosis. V dropped 3 bases and J dropped 12 bases, with 24 bases sitting between them. Germline CDR1 and CDR2: LGHNA and YSLEER. This CDR3 has 16 residues. Measured with immunoSEQ multiplex PCR; TCRdb has only the in-frame clones, and not every one. The data hold about 80,000 clones, with around 92% observed a single time. The rearrangement links TRBV4-3 to TRBJ2-1, with D perhaps TRBD2 (8 bases). The clonotype was recovered from a female donor with multiple sclerosis, enrolled in a pregnancy study. Sequences were derived from peripheral blood, sampled before pregnancy. Written as DNA, the CDR3 is TGCGCCAGCAGCCAGACGGGAGGGGCAGGGGGGGGGCTGCAGTTCTTC. Its protein product is CASSQTGGAGGGLQFF.